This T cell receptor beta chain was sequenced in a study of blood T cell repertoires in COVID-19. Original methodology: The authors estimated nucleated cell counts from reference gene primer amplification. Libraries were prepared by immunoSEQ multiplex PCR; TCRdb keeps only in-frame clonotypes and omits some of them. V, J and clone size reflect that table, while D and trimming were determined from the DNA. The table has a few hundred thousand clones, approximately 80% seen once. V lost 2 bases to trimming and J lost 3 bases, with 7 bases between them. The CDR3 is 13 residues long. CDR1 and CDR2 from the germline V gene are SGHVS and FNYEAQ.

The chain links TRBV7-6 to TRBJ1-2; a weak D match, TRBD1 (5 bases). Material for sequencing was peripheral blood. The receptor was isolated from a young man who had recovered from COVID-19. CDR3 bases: TGTGCCAGCAGCTTACAGGGCTACTATGGCTACACCTTC. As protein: CASSLQGYYGYTF.